Below, 13 T cell receptor beta chains from the same sample are listed, as sequenced in a study of cytomegalovirus exposure and HLA in healthy donors (dated by TCRdb to about 2017). Receptors were amplified or captured by the immunoSEQ multiplex PCR assay. The multiplex PCR relied on a mix of 60 forward primers for TCR Vbeta segments and 13 reverse primers for TCR Jbeta segments. This immuneACCESS table, as held by TCRdb, lists in-frame sequences with V and J called but not all clones. Of the missing ones, under half trace to an unresolved V gene in checked studies; the others have no known cause. This sample comprises 150,000 to 200,000 clones, over 80% of them detected only once. In total, the top ten clones hold less than 1.6% of the sample. The sequenced sample consisted of PBMCs. The origin of the receptors is a girl aged 5-17 years in good health and CMV-seropositive.

The chain combines TRBV4-2 with TRBJ2-3; 8 bases map to TRBD1. The CDR3 runs 15 residues. Unmatched junction bases numbered 3, after V lost 4 bases and J lost 0 bases. CDR1 and CDR2 from the germline V gene are LGHNA and YNFKEQ. CDR3 residues: CASSRRQGSTDTQYF. CDR3 bases: TGTGCCAGCAGCCGCCGACAGGGGAGCACAGATACGCAGTATTTT.

The chain recombines TRBV15 with TRBJ2-1; 9 bases agree with TRBD2. The CDR3 length is 16 residues. CDR1 is LNHNV, CDR2 YYDKDF, per germline (reference sequence). V was clipped by 3 bases and J by 6 bases; unmatched bases: 9. The CDR3 here is CATSSPLRGGFNEQFF. In nucleotides, the CDR3 is TGTGCCACCAGCAGTCCTCTGCGGGGGGGTTTCAATGAGCAGTTCTTC.

This clone was detected a few times. CDR3 bases: TGTGCCAGCAGCTTAGTGCACAGCAACCCCAACTATGGCTACACCTTC. It translates to CASSLVHSNPNYGYTF. V is TRBV7-2 and J is TRBJ1-2; D unresolved. Per germline, CDR1 SGHTA and CDR2 FQGNSA. The CDR3 contains 16 residues. V was clipped by 1 base and J by 2 bases, with 14 bases between them.

CDR3 protein: CASSLEQGIFGDTQYF. CDR3 sequence (DNA): TGTGCCAGCAGCTTAGAACAGGGGATTTTTGGAGATACGCAGTATTTT. V usage is TRBV5-5 and J usage is TRBJ2-3; 7 positions match TRBD1. With V trimmed by 2 bases and J by 5 bases, 11 bases remained unmatched. The CDR3 spans 16 residues. Germline CDR1 is SGHKS and CDR2 is YYEKEE (reference sequence).

This chain uses TRBV15 with TRBJ2-3; 8 bases fit TRBD1. Germline CDR1 is LNHNV and CDR2 is YYDKDF (reference sequence). J gave up 4 bases and V 2 bases, and 5 bases lay outside the gene matches. CDR3 length: 15 amino acids. The CDR3 DNA sequence: TGTGCCACCAGCAGACGGACAGGGATATCAGATACGCAGTATTTT. Amino acid sequence: CATSRRTGISDTQYF.

This chain connects TRBV14 to TRBJ2-6; no clear D gene. The CDR3 covers 16 residues. Germline V CDR1 and CDR2: SGHDN, FVKESK. The ends were cut back, 2 bases at V and 6 bases at J, with 14 bases in the middle. The CDR3 nucleotides read TGTGCCAGCAGCCAAACCCCGTTGCGACAGGCCAACGTCCTGACTTTC. It encodes CASSQTPLRQANVLTF.

About this clone: In the same sample, other DNA sequences code for this CDR3. J is TRBJ2-1 and V is TRBV7-9, with D maybe TRBD2 (7 bases). The germline CDR1 and CDR2 sequences are SEHNR and FQNEAQ (reference sequence). The V end lost 5 bases, the J end lost 4 bases, and 15 bases lay between the germline ends. The CDR3 consists of 15 residues. CDR3 DNA: TGTGCCAGCAGCCTAGAGGGGGGGCGGTACAATGAGCAGTTCTTC. The encoded protein is CASSLEGGRYNEQFF.

The chain employs TRBV19 and TRBJ2-7, with no clear D. The CDR3 spans 11 residues. In germline, CDR1 is LNHDA, CDR2 SQIVND (reference sequence). Trimming cost V 2 bases and J 6 bases, with 5 bases left between them. The CDR3 DNA is TGTGCCAGTAGTATACTCGGCGAGCAGTACTTC. Its protein product is CASSILGEQYF.

The V and J genes are TRBV6-5 and TRBJ1-1, with TRBD1 matching over 7 bases. J lost 8 bases, V lost 5 bases, and 14 bases had no gene match. The germline V gene has CDR1 MNHEY and CDR2 SVGAGI. This CDR3 region has 15 residues. The CDR3 reads CASSQLAAGTEEAFF. CDR3 sequence (DNA): TGTGCCAGCAGTCAGCTCGCTGCCGGGACAGAAGAAGCTTTCTTT.

The chain uses TRBV5-1 and TRBJ2-6; TRBD1 matches 9 bases. The CDR3 is 17 amino acids. The germline gives CDR1 SGHRS, CDR2 YFSETQ. Trimming at V came to 6 bases and at J to 2 bases, leaving 9 bases not matched to a gene. Here the CDR3 DNA reads TGCGCCAGCATTGTGGGACAGGGTAGGACTGGGGCCAACGTCCTGACTTTC. It is translated as CASIVGQGRTGANVLTF.

The rearrangement uses TRBV10-3 and TRBJ2-1, with a weak D call TRBD1 (5 bases). The CDR3 sequence is 17 residues long. V was shortened by 4 bases and J by 6 bases, with 22 bases between the two germline ends. Germline V gene sequence: CDR1 ENHRY, CDR2 SYGVKD. CDR3 region: CAISGNRQRPPGNEQFF. As DNA, the CDR3 is TGTGCCATCAGTGGTAATCGACAGCGACCTCCGGGCAATGAGCAGTTCTTC.

The chain couples TRBV19 to TRBJ1-3, with 10 bases matching TRBD1. CDR1 LNHDA and CDR2 SQIVND come from the germline V gene (reference sequence). The V and J ends lost 5 bases and 4 bases, in that order; junction bases with no gene match: 8. The CDR3 spans 16 residues. This CDR3 is CASSVNRDRGGNTIYF. CDR3 nucleotides: TGTGCCAGTAGTGTAAACCGGGACAGGGGCGGAAACACCATATATTTT. The full variable domain, its missing parts supplied by reference TRBV19 and TRBJ1-3, is DGGITQSPKYLFRKEGQNVTLSCEQNLNHDAMYWYRQDPGQGLRLIYYSQIVNDFQKGDIAEGYSVSREKKESFPLTVTSAQKNPTAFYLCASSVNRDRGGNTIYFGEGSWLTVV.

The rearrangement joins TRBV28 to TRBJ2-1; 7 nucleotides align to TRBD2. Germline assignment: CDR1 MDHEN and CDR2 SYDVKM. V trimming: 8 bases; J trimming: 6 bases; junction bases outside the gene matches: 13. This CDR3 has 15 residues. The CDR3 here is CASLPGGETGNEQFF. The CDR3 DNA reads as TGTGCCAGCCTGCCGGGGGGAGAGACCGGCAATGAGCAGTTCTTC.